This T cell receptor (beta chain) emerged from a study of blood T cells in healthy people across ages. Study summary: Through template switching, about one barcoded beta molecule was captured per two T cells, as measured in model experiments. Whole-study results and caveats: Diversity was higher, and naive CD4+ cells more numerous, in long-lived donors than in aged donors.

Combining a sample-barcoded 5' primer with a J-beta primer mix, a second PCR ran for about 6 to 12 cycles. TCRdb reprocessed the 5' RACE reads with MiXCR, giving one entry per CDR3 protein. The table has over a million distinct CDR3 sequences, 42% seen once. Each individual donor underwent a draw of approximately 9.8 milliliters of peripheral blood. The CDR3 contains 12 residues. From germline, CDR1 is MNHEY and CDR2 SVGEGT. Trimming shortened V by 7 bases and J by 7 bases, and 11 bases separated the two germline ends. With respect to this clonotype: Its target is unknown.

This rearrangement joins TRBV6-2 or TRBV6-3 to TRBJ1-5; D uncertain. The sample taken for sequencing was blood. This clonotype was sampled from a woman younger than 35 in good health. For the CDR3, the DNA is TGTGCCAGCACCCAAGACGGACAGCCCCAGCATTTT. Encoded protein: CASTQDGQPQHF.